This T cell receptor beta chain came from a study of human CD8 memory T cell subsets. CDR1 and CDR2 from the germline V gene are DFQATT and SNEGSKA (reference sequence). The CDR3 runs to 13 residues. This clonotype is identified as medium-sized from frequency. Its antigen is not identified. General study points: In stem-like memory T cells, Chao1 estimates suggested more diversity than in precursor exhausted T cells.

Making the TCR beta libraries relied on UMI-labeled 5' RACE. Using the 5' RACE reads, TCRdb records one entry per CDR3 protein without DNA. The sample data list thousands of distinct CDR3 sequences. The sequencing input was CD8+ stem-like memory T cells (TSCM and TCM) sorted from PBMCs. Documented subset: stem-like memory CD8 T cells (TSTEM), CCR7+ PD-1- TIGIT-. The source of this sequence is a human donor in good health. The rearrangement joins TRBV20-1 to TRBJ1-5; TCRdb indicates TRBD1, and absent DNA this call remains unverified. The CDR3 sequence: CSASNGGGQPQHF.